These T cell receptor beta chains were read from a single sample in a study of cytomegalovirus exposure and HLA in healthy donors. The data were produced by immunoSEQ multiplex PCR, yet TCRdb's version contains in-frame clones alone and is incomplete. Found here are fewer than 200,000 clones, around two thirds of them singletons; the top ten hold over 1.2%. The specimen sequenced was PBMCs. These receptors came from a man aged 45-60 years in good health and CMV-seronegative. CDR3s include the opening cysteine and the closing phenylalanine or tryptophan. A D gene is named only where the DNA matches it firmly. Only some rows state a clone size, as once, few, many or a class for expanded clones.

clone_size j_call v_call d_call cdr3_nt cdr3_aa
- TRBJ2-2 TRBV27 TRBD1 TGTGCCAGCAGTTTCCCTCTACAGGGGGCCGGGACCGGGGAGCTGTTTTTT CASSFPLQGAGTGELFF
- TRBJ1-1 TRBV6-1 TRBD1 TGTGCCAGCAGTGAACCGGGACAGGGGACCAACACTGAAGCTTTCTTT CASSEPGQGTNTEAFF
- TRBJ2-5 TRBV20-1 - TGCAGTGGGAGCGTTCAAGAGACCCAGTACTTC CSGSVQETQYF
- TRBJ1-5 TRBV19 - TGTGCCTGTATTTCCGGGGGGCGCGTAGGTCAGCCCCAGCATTTT CACISGGRVGQPQHF
many TRBJ2-5 TRBV2 - TGTGCCAGCAGTGTGGGAGACTCTCAAGAGACCCAGTACTTC CASSVGDSQETQYF
- TRBJ1-5 TRBV5-1 - TGCGCCAGCAGCTTTTCTACCGGGGGGCCCCAGCATTTT CASSFSTGGPQHF
- TRBJ2-5 TRBV28 TRBD1 TGTGCCAGCAGTTTATTAAGGGGGCGAGAGACCCAGTACTTC CASSLLRGRETQYF
- TRBJ2-3 TRBV7-8 TRBD1 TGTGCCAGCAGCCTGAGGGGGGGACAGGGGGGAGTAGATACGCAGTATTTT CASSLRGGQGGVDTQYF
- TRBJ1-1 TRBV5-5 TRBD1 TGTGCCAGCAGCTTGAAGGGGGCAACGAACACTGAAGCTTTCTTT CASSLKGATNTEAFF
- TRBJ2-1 TRBV11-3 - TGTGCCAGCAGCTTAGCCCAGGGGAGCGAGCAGTTCTTC CASSLAQGSEQFF
- TRBJ2-4 TRBV27 TRBD2 TGTGCCAGCAGTCCCGGGAGGAGCGGGGGCAAAAACATTCAGTACTTC CASSPGRSGGKNIQYF
- TRBJ2-1 TRBV5-1 - TGCGCCAGCAGCCCGCCGTTGTTAGATCCGTACAATGAGCAGTTCTTC CASSPPLLDPYNEQFF
- TRBJ2-2 TRBV28 TRBD1 TGTGCCAGCCAACCTCCGACAGGGGGGGACACCGGGGAGCTGTTTTTT CASQPPTGGDTGELFF